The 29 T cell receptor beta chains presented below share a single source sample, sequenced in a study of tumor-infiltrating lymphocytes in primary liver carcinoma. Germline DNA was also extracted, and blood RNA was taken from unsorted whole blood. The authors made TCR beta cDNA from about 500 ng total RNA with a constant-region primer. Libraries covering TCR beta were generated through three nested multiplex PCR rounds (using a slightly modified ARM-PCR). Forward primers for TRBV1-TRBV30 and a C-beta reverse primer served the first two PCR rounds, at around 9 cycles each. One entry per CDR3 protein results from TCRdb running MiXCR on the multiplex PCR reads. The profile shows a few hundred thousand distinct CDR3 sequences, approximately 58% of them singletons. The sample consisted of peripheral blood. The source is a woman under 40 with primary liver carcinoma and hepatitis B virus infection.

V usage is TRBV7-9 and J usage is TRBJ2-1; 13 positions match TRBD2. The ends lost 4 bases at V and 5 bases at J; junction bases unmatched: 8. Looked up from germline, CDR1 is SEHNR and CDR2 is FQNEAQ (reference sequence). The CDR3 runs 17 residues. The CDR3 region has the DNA TGTGCCAGCAGCTCTATGACTAGCGGGAGGTACGACAATGAGCAGTTCTTC. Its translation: CASSSMTSGRYDNEQFF.

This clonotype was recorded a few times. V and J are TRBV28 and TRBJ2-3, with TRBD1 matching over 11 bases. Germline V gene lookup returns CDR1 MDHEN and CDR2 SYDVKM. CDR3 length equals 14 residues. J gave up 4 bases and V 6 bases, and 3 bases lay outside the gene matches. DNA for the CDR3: TGTGCCAGCAGCTGGACAGGGGGCGCAGATACGCAGTATTTT. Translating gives CASSWTGGADTQYF.

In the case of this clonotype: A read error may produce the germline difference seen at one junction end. Here the CDR3 DNA reads TGTGTCAGCAGGGAGGCGCCGGGCAGGGGGACGTACGAGCGGTACTTC. Its protein product is CVSREAPGRGTYERYF. The chain joins TRBV11-1 to TRBJ2-7; a possible D gene is TRBD1 (7 bases). In germline, CDR1 is SGHAT, CDR2 FQDESV (reference sequence). The CDR3 extends over 16 amino acids.

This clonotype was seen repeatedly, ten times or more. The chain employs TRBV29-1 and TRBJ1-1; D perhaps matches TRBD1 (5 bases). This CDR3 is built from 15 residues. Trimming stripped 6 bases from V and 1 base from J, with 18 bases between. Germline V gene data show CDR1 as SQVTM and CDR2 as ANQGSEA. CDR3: CSVGVTQNKNTEAFF. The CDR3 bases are TGCAGCGTGGGGGTCACGCAGAATAAGAACACTGAAGCTTTCTTT. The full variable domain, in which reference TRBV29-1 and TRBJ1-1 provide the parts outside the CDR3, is SAVISQKPSRDICQRGTSLTIQCQVDSQVTMMFWYRQQPGQSLTLIATANQGSEATYESGFVIDKFPISRPNLTFSTLTVSNMSPEDSSIYLCSVGVTQNKNTEAFFGQGTRLTVV.

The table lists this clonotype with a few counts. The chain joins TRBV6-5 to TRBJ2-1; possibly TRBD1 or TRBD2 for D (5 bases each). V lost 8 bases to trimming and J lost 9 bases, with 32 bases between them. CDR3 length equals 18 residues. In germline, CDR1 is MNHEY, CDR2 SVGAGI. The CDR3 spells CASGESNGASPHQGEQFF. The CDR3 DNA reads TGTGCCAGCGGTGAATCCAACGGGGCCTCCCCCCATCAGGGTGAGCAGTTCTTC.

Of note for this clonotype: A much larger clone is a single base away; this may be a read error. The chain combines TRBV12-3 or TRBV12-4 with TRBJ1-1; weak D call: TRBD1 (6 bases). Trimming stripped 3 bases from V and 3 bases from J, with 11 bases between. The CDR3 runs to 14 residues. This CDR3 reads CASSLRGGDTEAFF. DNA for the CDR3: TGTGCCAGCAGTTTGAGAGGGGGGGACACTGAAGCTTTCTTT.

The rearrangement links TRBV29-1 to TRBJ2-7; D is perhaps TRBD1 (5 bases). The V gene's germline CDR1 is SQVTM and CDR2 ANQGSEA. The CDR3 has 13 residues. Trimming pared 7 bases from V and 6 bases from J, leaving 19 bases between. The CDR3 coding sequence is TGCAGCGCTGCGACAGAGTGGAAGGTCGAGCAGTACTTC. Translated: CSAATEWKVEQYF.

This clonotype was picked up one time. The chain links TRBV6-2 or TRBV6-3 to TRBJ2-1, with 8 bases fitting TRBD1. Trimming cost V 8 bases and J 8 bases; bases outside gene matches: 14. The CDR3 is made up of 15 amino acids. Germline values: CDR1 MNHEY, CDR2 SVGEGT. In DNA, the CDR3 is TGTGCCAGCTGTCGACAGGGGTATGTAATCGATGAGCAGTTCTTC. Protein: CASCRQGYVIDEQFF.

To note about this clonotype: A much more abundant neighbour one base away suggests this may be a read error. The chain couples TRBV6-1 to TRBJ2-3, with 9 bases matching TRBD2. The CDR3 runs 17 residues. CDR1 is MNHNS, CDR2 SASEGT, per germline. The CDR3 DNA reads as TGTGTCAGCAGTGAATTCCTGGCGGGAGGGATCACAGATACGCAGTATTTT. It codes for CVSSEFLAGGITDTQYF.

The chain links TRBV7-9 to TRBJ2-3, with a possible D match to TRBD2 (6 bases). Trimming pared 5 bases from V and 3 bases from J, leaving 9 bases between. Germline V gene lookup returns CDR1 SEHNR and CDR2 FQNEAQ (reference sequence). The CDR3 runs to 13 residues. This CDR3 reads CASSTRETDTQYF. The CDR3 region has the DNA TGTGCCAGCAGCACACGGGAGACAGATACGCAGTATTTT.

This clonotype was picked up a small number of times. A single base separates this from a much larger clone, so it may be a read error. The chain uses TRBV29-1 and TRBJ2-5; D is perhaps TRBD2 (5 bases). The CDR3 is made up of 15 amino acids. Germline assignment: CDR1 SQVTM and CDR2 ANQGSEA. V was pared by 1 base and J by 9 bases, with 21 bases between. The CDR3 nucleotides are TGCAGCGTTGAAGGGGAGCAGTCCGTTGGTTCAGCCCAGTACTTC. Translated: CSVEGEQSVGSAQYF.

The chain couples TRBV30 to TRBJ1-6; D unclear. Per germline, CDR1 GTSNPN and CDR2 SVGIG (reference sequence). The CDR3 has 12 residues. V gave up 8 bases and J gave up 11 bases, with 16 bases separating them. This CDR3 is CALGRSTTPLHF. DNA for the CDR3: TGTGCCCTTGGGAGGTCTACGACACCCCTCCACTTT.

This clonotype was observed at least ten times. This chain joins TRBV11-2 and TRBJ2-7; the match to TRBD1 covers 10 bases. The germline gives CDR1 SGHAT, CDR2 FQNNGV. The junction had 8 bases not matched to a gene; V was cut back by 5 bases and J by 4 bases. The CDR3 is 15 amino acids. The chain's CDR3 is CASSLPGQGNYEQYF. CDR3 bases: TGTGCCAGCAGCCTACCGGGACAGGGGAATTACGAGCAGTACTTC.

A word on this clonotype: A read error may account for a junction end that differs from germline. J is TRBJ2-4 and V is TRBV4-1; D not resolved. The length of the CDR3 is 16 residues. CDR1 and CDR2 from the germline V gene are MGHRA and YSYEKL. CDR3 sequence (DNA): TGCGCCAGCAGCCAAGTCCCGGGCCTGGCCAAAAACATTCATTACTTC. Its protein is CASSQVPGLAKNIHYF.

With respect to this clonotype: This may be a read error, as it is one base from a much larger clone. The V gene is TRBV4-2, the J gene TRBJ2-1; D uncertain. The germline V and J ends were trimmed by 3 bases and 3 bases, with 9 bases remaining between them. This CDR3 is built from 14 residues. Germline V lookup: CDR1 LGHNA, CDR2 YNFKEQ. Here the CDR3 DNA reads TGTGCCAGCAGCCAGGAGACTCGCTACAATGAGCAGTTCTTC. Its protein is CASSQETRYNEQFF.

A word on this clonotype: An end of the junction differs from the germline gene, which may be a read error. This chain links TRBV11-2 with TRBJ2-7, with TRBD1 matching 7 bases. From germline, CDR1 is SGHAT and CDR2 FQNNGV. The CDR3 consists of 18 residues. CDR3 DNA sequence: TGTACCAGCAGTAAGTCCCGGGACAGCTCCGAGGGGTTCTACGAGCAGTACTTC. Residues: CTSSKSRDSSEGFYEQYF.

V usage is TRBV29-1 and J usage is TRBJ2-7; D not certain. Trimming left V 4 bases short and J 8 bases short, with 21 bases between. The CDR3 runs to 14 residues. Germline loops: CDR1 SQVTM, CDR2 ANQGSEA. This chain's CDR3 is CSVALANPTWKQYF. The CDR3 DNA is TGCAGCGTTGCTCTTGCTAATCCAACTTGGAAGCAGTACTTC.

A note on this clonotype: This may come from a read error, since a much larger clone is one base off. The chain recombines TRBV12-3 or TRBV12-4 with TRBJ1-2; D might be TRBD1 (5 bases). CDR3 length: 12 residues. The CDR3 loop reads CTSSSRQSGYTF. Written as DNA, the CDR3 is TGTACCAGCAGTTCCCGACAGTCTGGCTACACCTTC.

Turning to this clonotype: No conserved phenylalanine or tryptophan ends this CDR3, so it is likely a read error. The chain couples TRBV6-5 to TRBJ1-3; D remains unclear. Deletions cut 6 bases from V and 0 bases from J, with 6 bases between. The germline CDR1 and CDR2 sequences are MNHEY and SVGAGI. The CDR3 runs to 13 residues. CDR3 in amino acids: CASRAYSGNTIYL. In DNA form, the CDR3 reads TGTGCCAGCAGGGCCTACTCTGGAAACACCATATATTTA.

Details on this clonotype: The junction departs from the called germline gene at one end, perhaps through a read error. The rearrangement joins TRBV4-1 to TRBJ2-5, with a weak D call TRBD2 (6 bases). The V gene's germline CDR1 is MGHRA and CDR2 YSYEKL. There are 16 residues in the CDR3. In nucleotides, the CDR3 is TGCGCCAGCAGCCACGATTGGGGGGTAGCGGCGGAGACCCAATACTTC. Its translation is CASSHDWGVAAETQYF.

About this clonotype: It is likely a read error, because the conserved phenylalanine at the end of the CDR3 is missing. CDR3 sequence reads: CAWSVRGMAEGGYTS. CDR3 DNA: TGTGCCTGGAGTGTACGAGGAATGGCAGAAGGGGGCTACACCTCC. The chain carries TRBV30 and TRBJ1-2; no firm D call. Germline CDR1 reads GTSNPN; CDR2 reads SVGIG (reference sequence). The CDR3 runs 15 residues. Trimming pared 0 bases from V and 8 bases from J, leaving 19 bases between.

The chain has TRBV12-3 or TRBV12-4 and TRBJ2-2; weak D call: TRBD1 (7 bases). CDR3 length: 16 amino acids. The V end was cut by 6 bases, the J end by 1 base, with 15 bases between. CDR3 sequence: CASRSRRGQNTGELFF. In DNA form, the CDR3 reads TGTGCCAGCAGATCTCGGAGGGGGCAGAACACCGGGGAGCTGTTTTTT.

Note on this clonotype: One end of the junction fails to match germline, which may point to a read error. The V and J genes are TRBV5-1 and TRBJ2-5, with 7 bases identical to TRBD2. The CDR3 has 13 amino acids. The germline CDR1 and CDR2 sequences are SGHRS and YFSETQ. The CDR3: CASSPGGGETQYF. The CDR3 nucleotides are TGCGCCAGCAGCCCGGGAGGTGGAGAGACCCAGTACTTT.

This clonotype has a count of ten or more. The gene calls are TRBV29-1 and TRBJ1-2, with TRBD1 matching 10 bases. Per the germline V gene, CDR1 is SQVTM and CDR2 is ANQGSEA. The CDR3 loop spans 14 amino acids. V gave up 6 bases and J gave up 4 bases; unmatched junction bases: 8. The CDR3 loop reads CSVRTGGGTYGYTF. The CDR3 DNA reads TGCAGCGTCCGGACAGGGGGAGGTACCTATGGCTACACCTTC.

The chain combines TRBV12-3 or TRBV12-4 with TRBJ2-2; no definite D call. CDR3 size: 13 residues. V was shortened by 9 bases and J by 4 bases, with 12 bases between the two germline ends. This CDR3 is CASDVLSTGELFF. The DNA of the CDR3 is TGTGCCAGTGACGTTTTGAGCACCGGGGAGCTGTTTTTT.

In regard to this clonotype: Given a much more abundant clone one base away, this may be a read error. CDR3 nucleotide sequence: TGTGCCAGCAGCTTACAGAATCAAACCTCCTACGAGCAGTACTTC. The encoded protein is CASSLQNQTSYEQYF. The rearrangement uses TRBV7-8 and TRBJ2-7; unclear D gene. V was pared by 2 bases and J by 0 bases, with 11 bases between. Germline CDR1 SGHVS, CDR2 FQNEAQ. The CDR3 is 15 amino acids. Supplemented by reference TRBV7-8 and TRBJ2-7, the full variable domain reads GAGVSQSPRYKVAKRGQDVALRCDPISGHVSLFWYQQALGQGPEFLTYFQNEAQLDKSGLPSDRFFAERPEGSVSTLKIQRTQQEDSAVYLCASSLQNQTSYEQYFGPGTRLTVT.

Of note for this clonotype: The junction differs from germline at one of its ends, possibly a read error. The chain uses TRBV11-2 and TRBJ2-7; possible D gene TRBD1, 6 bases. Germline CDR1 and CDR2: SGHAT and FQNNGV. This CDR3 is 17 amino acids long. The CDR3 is CASSLVLAGDLIYEQYF. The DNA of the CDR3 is TGTGCCAGCAGCTTAGTTTTGGCAGGGGACCTCATCTACGAACAGTACTTC.

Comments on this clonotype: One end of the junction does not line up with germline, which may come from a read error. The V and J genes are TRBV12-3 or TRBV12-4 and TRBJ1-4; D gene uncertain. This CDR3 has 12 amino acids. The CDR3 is CASSLMIEKMFF. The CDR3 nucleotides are TGTGCCAGCAGTTTAATGATTGAAAAAATGTTTTTT.

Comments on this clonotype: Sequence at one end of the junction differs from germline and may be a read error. The CDR3 loop is CANSEDGAGCNEQFF. The CDR3 region has the DNA TGCGCCAACAGTGAGGACGGGGCTGGCTGCAATGAGCAGTTCTTC. The chain joins TRBV10-1 to TRBJ2-1; either TRBD1 or TRBD2 may supply D (5 bases each). CDR3 length: 15 amino acids. CDR1 is WNHNN, CDR2 SYGVQD, per germline (reference sequence).